The 13 T cell receptor beta chains below come from one sample, sequenced in a study of human T cells and chemical hapten exposure. TCRdb called the RACE reads again in MiXCR, with one record for every CDR3 protein. The repertoire holds 60,000 to 65,000 distinct CDR3 sequences, with about 10% as singletons. Time point: patch test 3, about 24 weeks after DPC sensitization. Treatment here: therapeutic diphenylcyclopropenone sensitization with weekly scalp DPC. The source was whole blood, collected in connection with sensitization to the hapten diphenylcyclopropenone (DPC). All receptors come from a woman in her twenties or thirties with alopecia areata. Some clones in this sample may be carry-over from other donors' samples.

The rearrangement joins TRBV11-1 to TRBJ1-2; possibly TRBD1 for D (5 bases). Germline V CDR1 and CDR2: SGHAT, FQDESV (reference sequence). Trimming shortened V by 3 bases and J by 7 bases, and 12 bases separated the two germline ends. The CDR3 spans 13 residues. As DNA, the CDR3 is TGTGCCAGCAGCTTTGAGGACGGGACTGGCTACACCTTC. This sequence encodes CASSFEDGTGYTF.

This chain links TRBV19 with TRBJ2-2; D is perhaps TRBD2 (5 bases). CDR1 is LNHDA, CDR2 SQIVND, per germline (reference sequence). The CDR3 loop spans 14 amino acids. The V end lost 3 bases, the J end lost 5 bases, and 10 bases lay between the germline ends. The CDR3 here is CASSIPGFTGELFF. CDR3 nucleotide sequence: TGTGCCAGTAGTATCCCGGGGTTTACCGGGGAGCTGTTTTTT.

This chain links TRBV12-3 or TRBV12-4 with TRBJ2-7; weak D call: TRBD2 (6 bases). The CDR3 spans 14 residues. V was cut by 6 bases and J by 4 bases, with 16 bases left in between. The CDR3: CASRLGAGRYEQYF. The CDR3 bases are TGTGCCAGCAGGCTAGGGGCAGGGAGGTACGAGCAGTACTTC.

This chain connects TRBV5-1 to TRBJ2-1; D possibly uses TRBD1 or TRBD2 (6 bases each). CDR3 length: 16 amino acids. Trimming pared 4 bases from V and 4 bases from J, leaving 18 bases between. The germline gives CDR1 SGHRS, CDR2 YFSETQ. CDR3 in amino acids: CASSRGTGARYNEQFF. As DNA, the CDR3 is TGCGCCAGCAGCCGGGGGACGGGGGCGAGGTACAATGAGCAGTTCTTC.

This clonotype was observed a few times. In DNA, the CDR3 is TGTGCCACCAGCGGGGGACAGGGGGCCTACGAGCAGTACTTC. Amino acid sequence: CATSGGQGAYEQYF. The gene calls are TRBV15 and TRBJ2-7; 11 bases map to TRBD1. Losses at the gene ends were 5 bases for V and 2 bases for J; bases not matched to a gene: 2. This CDR3 is built from 14 residues. From germline, CDR1 is LNHNV and CDR2 YYDKDF (reference sequence).

J is TRBJ1-5 and V is TRBV2, with D possibly being TRBD1 (6 bases). From germline, CDR1 is SNHLY and CDR2 FYNNEI. The CDR3 consists of 15 residues. Trimming took off 3 bases at V and 9 bases at J, with 18 bases between the two ends. CDR3 DNA: TGTGCCAGCAGTGAGGGGGCAGGGCCTCGGGGGCCCCAGCATTTT. Protein sequence: CASSEGAGPRGPQHF.

This clonotype was counted a few times. This chain uses TRBV6-5 with TRBJ1-4; 7 bases agree with TRBD1. V shed 6 bases, J shed 0 bases, and the junction held 4 bases outside the gene matches. The CDR3 spans 15 residues. CDR1 is MNHEY, CDR2 SVGAGI, per germline. The CDR3 here is CASSLQGSTNEKLFF. The CDR3 DNA follows: TGTGCCAGCAGCTTACAGGGGTCAACTAATGAAAAACTGTTTTTT.

This clonotype turned up a few times. V and J are TRBV12-3 or TRBV12-4 and TRBJ1-2, with D perhaps matching TRBD1 (5 bases). V lost 6 bases to trimming and J lost 3 bases, with 11 bases between them. CDR3 length: 13 residues. CDR3 coding DNA: TGTGCCAGCAGAATAACAGGCGACTATGGCTACACCTTC. It translates to CASRITGDYGYTF.

The chain has TRBV7-6 and TRBJ2-7; 14 nucleotides line up with TRBD2. This CDR3 is built from 16 residues. CDR1 is SGHVS and CDR2 is FNYEAQ in the germline V gene. V shed 4 bases, J shed 7 bases, and the junction held 9 bases outside the gene matches. The CDR3 nucleotides read TGTGCCAGCAGCTCCGCCGGGACTAGCGGGAGAGGGGAGCAGTACTTC. Translating it yields CASSSAGTSGRGEQYF.

This rearrangement joins TRBV7-2 to TRBJ1-2, with D perhaps matching TRBD1 (5 bases). Deletions cut 1 base from V and 7 bases from J, with 13 bases between. Germline-derived CDR1 and CDR2 are SGHTA and FQGNSA. This CDR3 region has 14 residues. CDR3 bases: TGTGCCAGCAGCTTAGAGGGGACCGTGGGTGGCTACACCTTC. It translates to CASSLEGTVGGYTF.

This clonotype was counted ten times or more. The genes are TRBV18 and TRBJ1-1, with 8 bases aligning to TRBD1. This CDR3 has 16 amino acids. Germline CDR1 and CDR2: KGHSH and LQKENI. Losses at the gene ends were 3 bases for V and 4 bases for J; bases not matched to a gene: 10. CDR3 nucleotide sequence: TGTGCCAGCTCACCCAATACAGGGGGAATCTCCACTGAAGCTTTCTTT. This codes for CASSPNTGGISTEAFF.

Only a few counts were recorded for this clonotype. The V gene is TRBV7-6, the J gene TRBJ2-3, with no clear D. Germline loops: CDR1 SGHVS, CDR2 FNYEAQ. Deletions cut 2 bases from V and 0 bases from J, with 9 bases between. CDR3 size: 15 residues. The CDR3 bases are TGTGCCAGCAGCTTACCGCCAGGCAGCACAGATACGCAGTATTTT. As protein: CASSLPPGSTDTQYF.

This clonotype was found many times. The chain employs TRBV18 and TRBJ1-5; D not resolved. From germline, CDR1 is KGHSH and CDR2 LQKENI. V lost 3 bases to trimming and J lost 8 bases, with 11 bases between them. The CDR3 spans 13 residues. DNA for the CDR3: TGTGCCAGCTCACCGGGAGTCCTTGAGCCCCAGCATTTT. Its translation is CASSPGVLEPQHF.